These 2 T cell receptor beta chains were sequenced from one sample in a study of CD8 T cells in Susac syndrome. Random hexamers were used to reverse transcribe an amount of roughly 0.45 to 1 ug RNA. TCRdb used MiXCR to reprocess the immunoSEQ multiplex PCR reads, holding one entry per CDR3 protein. The sample holds about 200,000 distinct CDR3 sequences, roughly 94% seen once. The sample consisted of CD4+ T cells from PBMCs. All receptors come from a human donor with multiple sclerosis.

This rearrangement joins TRBV20-1 to TRBJ1-1; D unresolved. The V and J ends lost 0 bases and 5 bases respectively, with 16 bases between them. The CDR3 contains 15 residues. Germline assignment: CDR1 DFQATT and CDR2 SNEGSKA (reference sequence). DNA of the CDR3: TGCAGTGCTAGAGATCGAAAGGGCACGGGGACTGAAGCTTTCTTT. Translated, it gives CSARDRKGTGTEAFF.

The CDR3 coding sequence is TGTGCCAGCAGCGTAATGCCAAGGACTGAAGCTTTCTTT. This sequence encodes CASSVMPRTEAFF. V usage is TRBV9 and J usage is TRBJ1-1, with D unresolved. V was shortened by 1 base and J by 5 bases, with 9 bases between the two germline ends. CDR3 length equals 13 residues. The V gene's germline CDR1 is SGDLS and CDR2 YYNGEE.